This T cell receptor (beta chain) was obtained from a study of T cell responses to AZD1222 COVID-19 vaccine. General study results and limits: There were mostly white British donors and more females than males, and clonal diversity was possibly underestimated. Targeting of unmutated variant regions was reportedly seen in nearly half of spike-specific TCRs. When two AZD1222 doses had been given, Spike-specific TCR breadth and depth rose.

Comments on this clone: Its antigen is still unknown.

Sequenced by immunoSEQ multiplex PCR; TCRdb stores in-frame clones only, minus some. The sample lists under 200,000 clones; over 85% were seen once. Germline loops: CDR1 SEHNR, CDR2 FQNEAQ (reference sequence). This CDR3 is built from 13 residues. V lost 5 bases and J 1 base, leaving 8 bases between the germline ends. Source: peripheral blood, taken on day 0 of AZD1222 vaccination. The gene calls are TRBV7-9 and TRBJ2-5; D is unresolved. The TCR was taken from an adult in good health. CDR3 in DNA: TGTGCCAGCAGCCCAGGTCCCCAAGAGACCCAGTACTTC. It is translated as CASSPGPQETQYF.